This T cell receptor (beta chain) was identified in a study of post-analysis software for immune sequencing data. Study-level findings and limits: Elevated frequency relative to controls characterized 4 or 5 TRBV segments in patients, TRBV5-6, TRBV5-1 and TRBV20-1 among them. Diversity measured as normalized Chao1 was significantly lower in multiple sclerosis patients than in controls. Samples from a shared batch, those prepared together, strongly co-clustered by F measure.

Comments on this clonotype: Its antigen is currently unknown.

CDR1 is SGHTA, CDR2 FQGNSA, per germline. CDR3 length: 20 residues. The J segment lost 3 bases and the V segment lost 1 base, leaving 13 bases of the junction unmatched. Prepared libraries of TCR beta cDNA carried unique molecular identifiers. Once roughly 0.9 to 11 million T cells were used, roughly 490,000 cDNA molecules resulted. TCRdb used MiXCR to reprocess the PCR reads, holding one entry per CDR3 protein. The table has approximately 660,000 distinct CDR3 sequences, approximately 59% seen once. The TCR originated in a girl aged 2-15 years with multiple sclerosis. The specimen sequenced was blood. V usage is TRBV7-2 and J usage is TRBJ2-3; 13 bases agree with TRBD2. The CDR3 reads CASSLVPGLAGHFGTDTQYF. As DNA, the CDR3 is TGTGCCAGCAGCTTAGTTCCGGGACTAGCGGGGCACTTCGGTACAGATACGCAGTATTTT.